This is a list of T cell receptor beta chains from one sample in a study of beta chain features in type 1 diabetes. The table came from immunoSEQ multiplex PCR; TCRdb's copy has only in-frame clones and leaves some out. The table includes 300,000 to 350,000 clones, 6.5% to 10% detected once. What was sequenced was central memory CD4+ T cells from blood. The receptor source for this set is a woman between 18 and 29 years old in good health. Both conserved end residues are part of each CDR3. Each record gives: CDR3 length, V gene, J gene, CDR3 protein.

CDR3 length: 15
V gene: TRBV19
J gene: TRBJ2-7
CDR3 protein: CASSIDPTGNYEQYF

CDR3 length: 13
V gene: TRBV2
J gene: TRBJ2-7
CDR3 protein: CASTGTGAYEQYF

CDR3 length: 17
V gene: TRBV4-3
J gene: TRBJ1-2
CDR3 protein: CASSQDLGRSQYYGYTF

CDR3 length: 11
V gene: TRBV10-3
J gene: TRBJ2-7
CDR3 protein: CAIRQEREQYF

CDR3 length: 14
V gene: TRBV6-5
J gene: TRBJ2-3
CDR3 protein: CASTPVADTDTQYF

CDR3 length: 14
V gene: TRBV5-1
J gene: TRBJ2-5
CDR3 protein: CASSFGREGETQYF

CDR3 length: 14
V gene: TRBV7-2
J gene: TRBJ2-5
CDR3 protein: CASSSRGVRETQYF

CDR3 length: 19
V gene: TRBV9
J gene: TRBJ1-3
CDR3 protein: CASSVEVVYGDHSGNTIYF

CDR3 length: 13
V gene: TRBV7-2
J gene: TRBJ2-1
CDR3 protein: CASSFMTYNEQFF

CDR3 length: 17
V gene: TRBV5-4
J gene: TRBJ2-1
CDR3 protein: CASSLGASGISYNEQFF

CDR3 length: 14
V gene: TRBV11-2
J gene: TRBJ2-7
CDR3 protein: CASSYSGGSYEQYF

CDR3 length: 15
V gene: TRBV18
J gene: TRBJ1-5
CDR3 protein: CASSPPGRNNQPQHF

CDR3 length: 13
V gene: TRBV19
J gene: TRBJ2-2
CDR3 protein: CASSSGDTGELFF